This TCR beta chain is drawn from a study of Graves' ophthalmopathy and Graves' hyperthyroidism. Study-level information: Upon initial diagnosis and before any treatment, peripheral blood was collected. The study's findings and limits: A majority of expanded thyroid clonotypes exceeding 0.001 frequency were likewise present in blood.

This clonotype appeared many times. Antigen specificity is unknown. V was trimmed by 5 bases and J by 3 bases, leaving 5 bases between them. The CDR3 is made up of 10 amino acids. Germline assignment: CDR1 DFQATT and CDR2 SNEGSKA (reference sequence). Amplification targeted the TCR beta CDR3 regions, with RNA transcripts as the source material. RT-PCR in the first round used HTBI primers; a second-round multiplex PCR followed. A single record per CDR3 protein comes from TCRdb applying MiXCR to the multiplex PCR reads. The sample lists about 400,000 distinct CDR3 sequences; around 17% were seen once. What was sequenced was peripheral blood. J is TRBJ2-7 and V is TRBV20-1; D call uncertain. This receptor was obtained from a woman aged 18 to 35 with Graves' ophthalmopathy. For the CDR3, the DNA is TGCAGTGCTCCTCTCTACGAGCAGTACTTC. Translation: CSAPLYEQYF.